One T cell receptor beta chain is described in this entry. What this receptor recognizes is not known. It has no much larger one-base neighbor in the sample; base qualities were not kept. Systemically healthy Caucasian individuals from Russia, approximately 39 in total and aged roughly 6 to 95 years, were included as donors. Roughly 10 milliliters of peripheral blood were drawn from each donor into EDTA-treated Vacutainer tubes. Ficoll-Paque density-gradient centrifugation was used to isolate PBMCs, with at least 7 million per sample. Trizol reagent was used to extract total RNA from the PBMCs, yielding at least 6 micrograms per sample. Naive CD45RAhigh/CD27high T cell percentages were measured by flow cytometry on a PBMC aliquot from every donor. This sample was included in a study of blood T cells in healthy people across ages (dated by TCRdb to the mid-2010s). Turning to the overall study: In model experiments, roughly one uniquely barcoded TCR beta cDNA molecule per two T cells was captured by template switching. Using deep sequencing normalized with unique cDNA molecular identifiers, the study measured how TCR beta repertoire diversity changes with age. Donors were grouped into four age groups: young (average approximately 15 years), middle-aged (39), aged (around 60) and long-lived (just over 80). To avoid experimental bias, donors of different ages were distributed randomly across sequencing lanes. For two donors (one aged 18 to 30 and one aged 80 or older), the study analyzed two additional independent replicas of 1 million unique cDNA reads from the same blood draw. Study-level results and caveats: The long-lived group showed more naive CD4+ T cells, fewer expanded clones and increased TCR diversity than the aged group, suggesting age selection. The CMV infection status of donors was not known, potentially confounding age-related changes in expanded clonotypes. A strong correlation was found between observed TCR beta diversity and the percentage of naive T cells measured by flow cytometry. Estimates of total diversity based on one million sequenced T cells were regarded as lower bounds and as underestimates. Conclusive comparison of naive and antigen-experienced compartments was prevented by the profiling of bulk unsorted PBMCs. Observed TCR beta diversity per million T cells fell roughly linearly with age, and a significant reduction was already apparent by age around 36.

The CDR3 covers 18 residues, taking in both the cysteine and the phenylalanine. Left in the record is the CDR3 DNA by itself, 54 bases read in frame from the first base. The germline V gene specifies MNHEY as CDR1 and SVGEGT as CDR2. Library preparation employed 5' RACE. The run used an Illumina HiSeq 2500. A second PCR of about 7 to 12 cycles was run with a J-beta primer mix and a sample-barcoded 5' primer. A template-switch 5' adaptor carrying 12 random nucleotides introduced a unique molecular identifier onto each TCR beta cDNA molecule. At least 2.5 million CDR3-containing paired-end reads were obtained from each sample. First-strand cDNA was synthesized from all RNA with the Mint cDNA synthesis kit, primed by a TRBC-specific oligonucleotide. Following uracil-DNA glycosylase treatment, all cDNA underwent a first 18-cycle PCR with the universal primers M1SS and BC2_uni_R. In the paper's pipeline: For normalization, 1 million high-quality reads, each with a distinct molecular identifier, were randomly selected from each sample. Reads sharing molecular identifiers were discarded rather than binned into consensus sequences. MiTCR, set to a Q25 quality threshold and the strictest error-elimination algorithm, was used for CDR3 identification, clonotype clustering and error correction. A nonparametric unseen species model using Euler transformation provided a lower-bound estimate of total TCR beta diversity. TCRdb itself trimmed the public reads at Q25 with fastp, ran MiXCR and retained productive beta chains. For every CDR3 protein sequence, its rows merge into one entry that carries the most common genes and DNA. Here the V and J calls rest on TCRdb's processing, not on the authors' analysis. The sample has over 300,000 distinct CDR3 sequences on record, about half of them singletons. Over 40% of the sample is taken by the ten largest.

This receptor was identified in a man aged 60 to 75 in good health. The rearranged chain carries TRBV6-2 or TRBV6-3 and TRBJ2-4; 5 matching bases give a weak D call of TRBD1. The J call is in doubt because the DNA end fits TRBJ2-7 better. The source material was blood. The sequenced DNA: TGTGCCAGCAGTTACTCGTCAAAATCGACAGAATTCGCCTACGAGCAGTACTTC. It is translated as CASSYSSKSTEFAYEQYF.